A selection of T cell receptor beta chains follows, all from one sample in a study of blood T cell repertoires in COVID-19. The data were produced by immunoSEQ multiplex PCR, yet TCRdb's version contains in-frame clones alone and is incomplete. Of some 150,000 clones listed, about 89% were seen once; the top ten hold about 2.5%. Sequencing input: peripheral blood. These receptors were obtained from a man aged 45-60 years with active COVID-19. Both conserved end residues are trimmed from each CDR3.

TRBJ2-7,TRBV20-1,SAGGGEQY
TRBJ2-1,TRBV19,ASSTRGHNEQF
TRBJ2-7,TRBV7-6,ASSLARGGDYEQY
TRBJ1-1,TRBV5-1,ASSRGDTEAF
TRBJ2-5,TRBV5-8,ASSTDRGKTQY
TRBJ2-7,TRBV2,ASSEDRYEQY
TRBJ1-5,TRBV7-9,ASSLGTGTRNQPQH
TRBJ1-4,TRBV19,ASSIPARGGEKLF
TRBJ1-4,TRBV19,ASSPVLGANEKLF
TRBJ2-2,TRBV6-1,ASSDAGLIGELF
TRBJ2-1,TRBV10-3,AISEDRGGYNEQF
TRBJ1-4,TRBV6-5,ASSKVRGLREKLF
TRBJ2-5,TRBV2,ASSSGQVWRETQY
TRBJ2-4,TRBV5-4,ASSIGHHRKDIQY
TRBJ2-5,TRBV14,ASSLGLAGQETQY
TRBJ1-2,TRBV6-5,ASSYSGRNYT
TRBJ2-7,TRBV5-4,ASSSDSFGEQY
TRBJ2-5,TRBV4-1,ASSLGTSGGGETQY
TRBJ1-1,TRBV2,ASREEGTMNTEAF
TRBJ1-2,TRBV18,ASSPEGADYGYT
TRBJ2-5,TRBV24-1,ATSDGLAGETQY
TRBJ2-3,TRBV19,ASTKTSVSTDTQY
TRBJ1-1,TRBV5-4,ASSPTGGSRSTEAF
TRBJ2-3,TRBV27,ASSISDTQY
TRBJ2-5,TRBV5-1,ASSTGGREAETQY
TRBJ1-4,TRBV9,ASSATGAATNEKLF
TRBJ2-7,TRBV5-5,ASSSSRGVYEQY
TRBJ2-5,TRBV6-6,ASTFEQRGTQY
TRBJ2-3,TRBV5-5,ASSPRLAGITDTQY
TRBJ2-7,TRBV5-1,ASSLVVAGVPEQY
TRBJ1-1,TRBV20-1,SATRVAGPF